This entry features one TCR beta chain sequence. The entry originates in a study of blood T cell repertoires in COVID-19. Sequencing was performed with immunoSEQ multiplex PCR; in TCRdb, only in-frame clones are kept and a portion is missing. The profile shows roughly 180,000 clones, around 85% of them singletons. The CDR3 has 15 amino acids. V shed 2 bases and J shed 0 bases, with 8 bases lying between them. The germline V gene encodes CDR1 MNHEY and CDR2 SVGAGI. The source material was peripheral blood. J is TRBJ1-5 and V is TRBV6-5; no firm D call. The TCR was taken from a man aged 55-75 years who had recovered from COVID-19. Written as DNA, the CDR3 is TGTGCCAGCAGTTACGGGCATCATAGCAATCAGCCCCAGCATTTT. As protein: CASSYGHHSNQPQHF.